This is a list of T cell receptor beta chains from one sample in a study of blood T cell repertoires in COVID-19. The data were produced by immunoSEQ multiplex PCR, yet TCRdb's version contains in-frame clones alone and is incomplete. The table shows fewer than 350,000 clones, with around 89% occurring only once. Specimen: peripheral blood. These receptors were obtained from a man aged 40-49 years with acute or convalescent COVID-19. Both conserved end residues are part of each CDR3. Each record gives: D gene, J gene, clone size, V gene, CDR3 protein, CDR3 DNA. D genes are given only for firm matches. Expanded clones get a size class; other rows say once, few or many, or leave the size out.

d_gene: TRBD1; j_gene: TRBJ2-7; abundance: NA; v_gene: TRBV2; CDR3aa: CASTADRGRYEQYF; CDR3nt: TGTGCCAGCACCGCGGACAGGGGGCGGTACGAGCAGTACTTC
d_gene: NA; j_gene: TRBJ2-1; abundance: few; v_gene: TRBV18; CDR3aa: CASSPPQNTYNEQFF; CDR3nt: TGTGCCAGCTCACCACCCCAGAATACGTACAATGAGCAGTTCTTC
d_gene: NA; j_gene: TRBJ1-1; abundance: NA; v_gene: TRBV24-1; CDR3aa: CATSDSRIGGRWTEAFF; CDR3nt: TGTGCCACCAGTGATTCGAGGATCGGGGGGCGGTGGACTGAAGCTTTCTTT
d_gene: TRBD2; j_gene: TRBJ2-1; abundance: NA; v_gene: TRBV30; CDR3aa: CAWSPGRVAGVNEQFF; CDR3nt: TGTGCCTGGAGCCCCGGTAGGGTAGCGGGGGTAAATGAGCAGTTCTTC
d_gene: TRBD1; j_gene: TRBJ2-7; abundance: NA; v_gene: TRBV27; CDR3aa: CASSLRDSSTYEQYF; CDR3nt: TGTGCCAGCAGTCTACGGGACAGCTCAACCTACGAGCAGTACTTC
d_gene: TRBD2; j_gene: TRBJ2-3; abundance: NA; v_gene: TRBV7-2; CDR3aa: CASSLARTSGTDTQYF; CDR3nt: TGTGCCAGCAGCTTAGCCCGGACTAGCGGCACAGATACGCAGTATTTT
d_gene: NA; j_gene: TRBJ2-7; abundance: NA; v_gene: TRBV10-3; CDR3aa: CAISESPGEQYF; CDR3nt: TGTGCCATCAGTGAGTCGCCAGGCGAGCAGTACTTC
d_gene: NA; j_gene: TRBJ1-1; abundance: NA; v_gene: TRBV6-5; CDR3aa: CASSYYDRNTEAFF; CDR3nt: TGTGCCAGCAGTTACTATGACAGAAACACTGAAGCTTTCTTT
d_gene: NA; j_gene: TRBJ2-3; abundance: NA; v_gene: TRBV7-2; CDR3aa: CASSLDLTGSTQYF; CDR3nt: TGTGCCAGCAGCTTAGACTTGACGGGGAGTACGCAGTATTTT
d_gene: TRBD1; j_gene: TRBJ1-4; abundance: NA; v_gene: TRBV19; CDR3aa: CASSLGQGEANEKLFF; CDR3nt: TGTGCCAGTAGTCTCGGACAGGGGGAAGCTAATGAAAAACTGTTTTTT
d_gene: NA; j_gene: TRBJ1-4; abundance: NA; v_gene: TRBV7-9; CDR3aa: CASSLLLVTGVEEKLFF; CDR3nt: TGTGCCAGCAGCTTACTCCTTGTAACGGGGGTAGAAGAAAAACTGTTTTTT
d_gene: TRBD1; j_gene: TRBJ1-3; abundance: NA; v_gene: TRBV5-6; CDR3aa: CASSLDRGPTGNTIYF; CDR3nt: TGTGCCAGCAGCTTGGACAGGGGGCCAACTGGAAACACCATATATTTT
d_gene: NA; j_gene: TRBJ1-1; abundance: NA; v_gene: TRBV6-1; CDR3aa: CASSEGGRLKTFF; CDR3nt: TGTGCCAGCAGTGAAGGTGGCAGGCTTAAAACTTTCTTT
d_gene: TRBD1; j_gene: TRBJ1-3; abundance: NA; v_gene: TRBV29-1; CDR3aa: CSVVQGAGNTIYF; CDR3nt: TGCAGCGTTGTCCAGGGGGCTGGAAACACCATATATTTT
d_gene: TRBD1; j_gene: TRBJ1-5; abundance: NA; v_gene: TRBV28; CDR3aa: CASMTGSNQPQHF; CDR3nt: TGTGCCAGTATGACAGGGTCCAATCAGCCCCAGCATTTT
d_gene: NA; j_gene: TRBJ2-1; abundance: NA; v_gene: TRBV18; CDR3aa: CASSSNRESEQFF; CDR3nt: TGTGCCAGCTCATCCAACAGGGAGAGTGAGCAGTTCTTC
d_gene: TRBD2; j_gene: TRBJ2-7; abundance: NA; v_gene: TRBV6-1; CDR3aa: CASSESVGLAGVEQYF; CDR3nt: TGTGCCAGCAGTGAATCGGTGGGACTAGCGGGGGTCGAGCAGTACTTC
d_gene: NA; j_gene: TRBJ1-3; abundance: NA; v_gene: TRBV3-1/TRBV3-2; CDR3aa: CASSQQADYSGNTIYF; CDR3nt: TGTGCCAGCAGCCAACAGGCGGACTACTCTGGAAACACCATATATTTT
d_gene: TRBD2; j_gene: TRBJ2-7; abundance: NA; v_gene: TRBV3-1/TRBV3-2; CDR3aa: CASSPLWGAGSGEQYF; CDR3nt: TGTGCCAGCAGTCCACTTTGGGGAGCGGGGTCAGGCGAGCAGTACTTC
d_gene: NA; j_gene: TRBJ2-7; abundance: NA; v_gene: TRBV6-1; CDR3aa: CASSEGWAYEQYF; CDR3nt: TGTGCCAGCAGTGAGGGCTGGGCCTACGAGCAGTACTTC
d_gene: NA; j_gene: TRBJ1-2; abundance: NA; v_gene: TRBV11-2; CDR3aa: CASSLQGVYGYTF; CDR3nt: TGTGCCAGCAGCTTACAAGGAGTGTATGGCTACACCTTC
d_gene: TRBD1; j_gene: TRBJ1-5; abundance: few; v_gene: TRBV6-1; CDR3aa: CASSEAGQGRGNQPQHF; CDR3nt: TGTGCCAGCAGTGAAGCGGGACAGGGACGTGGCAATCAGCCCCAGCATTTT
d_gene: NA; j_gene: TRBJ2-2; abundance: NA; v_gene: TRBV5-1; CDR3aa: CASRRGYTGELFF; CDR3nt: TGCGCCAGCCGGCGGGGCTACACCGGGGAGCTGTTTTTT
d_gene: NA; j_gene: TRBJ1-6; abundance: NA; v_gene: TRBV5-1; CDR3aa: CASSPRTALGAYNSPLHF; CDR3nt: TGCGCCAGCAGCCCACGGACAGCCCTGGGGGCCTATAATTCACCCCTCCACTTT
d_gene: TRBD2; j_gene: TRBJ2-3; abundance: NA; v_gene: TRBV27; CDR3aa: CASNILAGGRDTQYF; CDR3nt: TGTGCCAGCAACATACTAGCGGGGGGGCGGGATACGCAGTATTTT
d_gene: TRBD1; j_gene: TRBJ1-2; abundance: NA; v_gene: TRBV13; CDR3aa: CASSANRGLSYGYTF; CDR3nt: TGTGCCAGCAGCGCTAACAGGGGGCTCAGCTATGGCTACACCTTC
d_gene: TRBD1; j_gene: TRBJ1-3; abundance: NA; v_gene: TRBV6-5; CDR3aa: CASKTGISGNTIYF; CDR3nt: TGTGCCAGCAAGACAGGGATCTCTGGAAACACCATATATTTT
d_gene: NA; j_gene: TRBJ1-3; abundance: NA; v_gene: TRBV9; CDR3aa: CASREGSWANTIYF; CDR3nt: TGTGCCAGCAGAGAAGGCAGTTGGGCAAACACCATATATTTT
d_gene: TRBD2; j_gene: TRBJ2-7; abundance: NA; v_gene: TRBV4-2; CDR3aa: CASSQDLAGDLSYEQYF; CDR3nt: TGTGCCAGCAGCCAAGATCTGGCGGGGGACCTCTCCTACGAGCAGTACTTC
d_gene: NA; j_gene: TRBJ1-1; abundance: NA; v_gene: TRBV14; CDR3aa: CASSQQAWDTEAFF; CDR3nt: TGTGCCAGCAGCCAACAGGCATGGGACACTGAAGCTTTCTTT
d_gene: NA; j_gene: TRBJ1-2; abundance: once; v_gene: TRBV12-3/TRBV12-4; CDR3aa: CASSLDSRGGYTF; CDR3nt: TGTGCCAGCAGTTTGGACAGCAGGGGAGGCTACACCTTC
d_gene: NA; j_gene: TRBJ1-4; abundance: NA; v_gene: TRBV3-1/TRBV3-2; CDR3aa: CASSQGRLGEKLFF; CDR3nt: TGTGCCAGCAGCCAAGGGAGGTTAGGTGAAAAACTGTTTTTT
d_gene: TRBD1; j_gene: TRBJ1-5; abundance: NA; v_gene: TRBV5-1; CDR3aa: CASSISGGQPQHF; CDR3nt: TGCGCCAGCAGCATCTCAGGGGGGCAGCCCCAGCATTTT
d_gene: TRBD1; j_gene: TRBJ2-1; abundance: NA; v_gene: TRBV19; CDR3aa: CASANRGAVLEQFF; CDR3nt: TGTGCCAGTGCGAACAGGGGAGCAGTGCTTGAGCAGTTCTTC
d_gene: NA; j_gene: TRBJ2-7; abundance: NA; v_gene: TRBV20-1; CDR3aa: CSALRLDEQYF; CDR3nt: TGCAGTGCCTTACGACTCGACGAGCAGTACTTC
d_gene: TRBD1; j_gene: TRBJ1-6; abundance: NA; v_gene: TRBV6-6; CDR3aa: CASSFTGDNSPLHF; CDR3nt: TGTGCCAGCAGTTTTACAGGGGATAATTCACCCCTCCACTTT
d_gene: NA; j_gene: TRBJ1-3; abundance: NA; v_gene: TRBV7-8; CDR3aa: CASSFSRGGNTIYF; CDR3nt: TGTGCCAGCAGCTTCTCTAGAGGCGGAAACACCATATATTTT
d_gene: NA; j_gene: TRBJ1-1; abundance: NA; v_gene: TRBV30; CDR3aa: CAWSVHGSTEAFF; CDR3nt: TGTGCCTGGAGTGTACACGGGTCCACTGAAGCTTTCTTT
d_gene: NA; j_gene: TRBJ1-1; abundance: once; v_gene: TRBV30; CDR3aa: CAWDGGHRGEAFF; CDR3nt: TGTGCCTGGGATGGGGGACATAGGGGTGAAGCTTTCTTT
d_gene: TRBD1; j_gene: TRBJ1-4; abundance: NA; v_gene: TRBV5-1; CDR3aa: CASSYRGRPGREKLFF; CDR3nt: TGCGCCAGCAGCTACAGGGGCCGCCCGGGAAGAGAAAAACTGTTTTTT
d_gene: NA; j_gene: TRBJ1-1; abundance: NA; v_gene: TRBV11-3; CDR3aa: CASSFSGPNTEAFF; CDR3nt: TGTGCCAGCAGCTTCTCAGGGCCAAACACTGAAGCTTTCTTT
d_gene: TRBD1; j_gene: TRBJ1-6; abundance: NA; v_gene: TRBV3-1/TRBV3-2; CDR3aa: CASSQQAGQGEALHF; CDR3nt: TGTGCCAGCAGCCAACAGGCGGGACAGGGCGAAGCCCTCCACTTT
d_gene: NA; j_gene: TRBJ1-2; abundance: NA; v_gene: TRBV27; CDR3aa: CASSPKQGLFYGYTF; CDR3nt: TGTGCCAGCAGTCCAAAACAGGGATTGTTCTATGGCTACACCTTC
d_gene: NA; j_gene: TRBJ1-4; abundance: NA; v_gene: TRBV27; CDR3aa: CASSFRRGRNEKLFF; CDR3nt: TGTGCCAGCAGTTTTAGGCGAGGGCGCAATGAAAAACTGTTTTTT
d_gene: NA; j_gene: TRBJ2-2; abundance: NA; v_gene: TRBV5-6; CDR3aa: CASSPEYVTGELFF; CDR3nt: TGTGCCAGCAGCCCGGAGTATGTAACCGGGGAGCTGTTTTTT
d_gene: NA; j_gene: TRBJ1-2; abundance: NA; v_gene: TRBV6-5; CDR3aa: CASSRDGYGYTF; CDR3nt: TGTGCCAGCAGCAGGGATGGCTATGGCTACACCTTC
d_gene: NA; j_gene: TRBJ1-4; abundance: NA; v_gene: TRBV28; CDR3aa: CASSLSTGGNEKLFF; CDR3nt: TGTGCCAGCAGTTTATCCACGGGGGGTAATGAAAAACTGTTTTTT
d_gene: TRBD1; j_gene: TRBJ1-3; abundance: NA; v_gene: TRBV6-6; CDR3aa: CASSGTGSGNTIYF; CDR3nt: TGTGCCAGCAGTGGGACAGGCTCTGGAAACACCATATATTTT